This TCR beta chain originates from a study of T cells in Graves' hyperthyroidism and ophthalmopathy. Whole-study results and caveats: Most thyroid clonotypes expanded above 0.001 appeared in blood too.

TCR beta CDR3 sequences were amplified from RNA transcripts. HTBI primers were used for first-round RT-PCR of the TCR CDR3. TCRdb analysed the multiplex PCR reads with MiXCR anew, one entry per CDR3 protein. This sample has about 350,000 distinct CDR3 sequences; 11% to 15% occur once, and the top ten carry about 22%. Uncontrolled infection, other autoimmune disease, pregnancy or lactation led to exclusion. To note about this clonotype: Its target is unknown.

This TCR was sampled from a woman in her 30s with Graves' hyperthyroidism. Sequences were obtained from blood.

As DNA, the CDR3 is TGTGCCAGCAGCCTGGATGGGCGGGGGGAGCTGTTTTTT. Its translation is CASSLDGRGELFF. The rearrangement uses TRBV6-1 and TRBJ2-2; the D is unclear. The V gene lost 6 bases and the J gene lost 8 bases, with 13 bases spanning the gap. Per the germline V gene, CDR1 is MNHNS and CDR2 is SASEGT. The CDR3 is 13 amino acids.